This TCR beta chain is from a study of blood T cell repertoires in COVID-19. Across the study: Some COVID-19 samples were acute and others convalescent; all came from the United States, Italy and Spain. PBMCs, B-cell-depleted T cells, or T cells provided the cDNA or gDNA that made up the material.

Some clones are missing from TCRdb's copy, which holds only in-frame ones; the method was immunoSEQ multiplex PCR. The sample lists over 200,000 clones, around 80% occurring once. The CDR3 extends over 15 amino acids. CDR1 is SGHAT, CDR2 FQNNGV, per germline. V shed 7 bases and J shed 13 bases, with 25 bases lying between them. The clonotype originates from a woman older than 75 with active or convalescent COVID-19. V is TRBV11-2 and J is TRBJ2-2, with a tentative D call TRBD1 (10 bases). The sequenced material came from peripheral blood. CDR3 sequence (DNA): TGTGCCAGCACCCCGGGACAGGGGACTAGCTCCGGGCTGTTTTTT. This codes for CASTPGQGTSSGLFF.